This T cell receptor (beta chain) appears in the sequencing data of a study of blood T cell repertoires in COVID-19. Germline-derived CDR1 and CDR2 are SEHNR and FQNEAQ (reference sequence). The CDR3 loop spans 12 amino acids. V shed 6 bases and J shed 5 bases, with 10 bases lying between them. Only in-frame clones appear in the TCRdb table, and some are missing; sequencing was by immunoSEQ multiplex PCR. The top ten hold under 11% of the sample, which has more than 300,000 clones, approximately 90% seen once. This chain links TRBV7-9 with TRBJ1-1; D gene unclear. This clonotype originated in a woman younger than 30 who had recovered from COVID-19. The specimen was PBMCs or T cells enriched from blood (not recorded which). CDR3 loop: CASSVRGTEAFF. DNA of the CDR3: TGTGCCAGCAGTGTGAGAGGGACTGAAGCTTTCTTT.